A single sample gave rise to the 13 T cell receptor beta chains below, sequenced in a study of T cells in localized non-small cell lung cancer. Profiled with immunoSEQ multiplex PCR; TCRdb holds only in-frame clones, not every one. The sample includes approximately 60,000 clones, 85% to 90% of them seen just once. Sequencing was performed on peripheral blood, taken before any cancer treatment. These receptor sequences come from a woman aged 40 to 75 with stage I lung adenocarcinoma.

This chain connects TRBV2 to TRBJ2-7; D may be TRBD2 (6 bases). Trimming took off 7 bases at V and 4 bases at J, with 20 bases between the two ends. There are 15 residues in the CDR3. CDR1 is SNHLY, CDR2 FYNNEI, per germline. The CDR3 here is CASTLGGSGRYEQYF. CDR3 sequence (DNA): TGTGCCAGCACCCTGGGGGGATCCGGTAGGTACGAGCAGTACTTC.

This clone appeared once. The J gene is TRBJ1-1, the V gene TRBV18; D call uncertain. Per the germline V gene, CDR1 is KGHSH and CDR2 is LQKENI. Trimming left V 3 bases short and J 1 base short, with 12 bases between. The CDR3 contains 15 residues. The CDR3 DNA follows: TGTGCCAGCTCACCTTCGACACTCCCGAACACTGAAGCTTTCTTT. Protein: CASSPSTLPNTEAFF.

The rearrangement links TRBV29-1 to TRBJ2-1; tentatively, D is TRBD2 (6 bases). Germline CDR1 reads SQVTM; CDR2 reads ANQGSEA. Trimming cost V 4 bases and J 9 bases, with 13 bases left between them. The CDR3 is 12 residues long. The CDR3 spells CSVVSPGGEQFF. In DNA form, the CDR3 reads TGCAGCGTTGTCAGTCCCGGGGGTGAGCAGTTCTTC.

Remarks on this clone: The sample contains more than one DNA sequence encoding this CDR3. V is TRBV12-5 and J is TRBJ1-1, with 10 bases identical to TRBD1. The CDR3 sequence is 13 residues long. The V and J ends lost 6 bases and 6 bases, in that order; junction bases with no gene match: 4. The germline V gene has CDR1 LGHNT and CDR2 FRNRAP. The CDR3: CASGTGTGAEAFF. The CDR3 DNA reads as TGTGCTAGTGGAACCGGGACAGGGGCTGAAGCTTTCTTT.

The chain uses TRBV7-8 and TRBJ2-1; 8 nucleotides match TRBD1. Looked up from germline, CDR1 is SGHVS and CDR2 is FQNEAQ. CDR3 size: 15 residues. J was trimmed by 3 bases and V by 2 bases; bases with no gene match: 3. For the CDR3, the DNA is TGTGCCAGCAGCTTATCAGGGGGCAGCTACAATGAGCAGTTCTTC. The encoded protein is CASSLSGGSYNEQFF.

This clone was recorded only once. V and J are TRBV19 and TRBJ2-3; 7 bases fit TRBD2. CDR1 LNHDA and CDR2 SQIVND come from the germline V gene (reference sequence). CDR3 size: 15 residues. The J segment lost 2 bases and the V segment lost 6 bases, leaving 8 bases of the junction unmatched. CDR3 nucleotides: TGTGCCAGTAGCAACCGGGACTACAACACAGATACGCAGTATTTT. The encoded protein is CASSNRDYNTDTQYF.

This chain joins TRBV5-6 and TRBJ2-7, with D possibly matching TRBD1 (6 bases). Trimming removed 1 base from V and 5 bases from J, with 10 bases in between. CDR1 is SGHDT, CDR2 YYEEEE, per germline. The CDR3 runs 13 residues. CDR3 region: CASSLFQGNEQYF. CDR3 in DNA: TGTGCCAGCAGCTTGTTCCAGGGGAACGAGCAGTACTTC.

CDR3 sequence: CSVEYGRGSEAFF. The DNA for the CDR3 is TGCAGCGTTGAATACGGTCGGGGAAGTGAAGCTTTCTTT. This chain uses TRBV29-1 with TRBJ1-1; no firm D call. CDR3 length: 13 residues. V lost 2 bases, J lost 7 bases, and 14 bases lay in between. The germline gives CDR1 SQVTM, CDR2 ANQGSEA.

This clone has only one observation. The V call is TRBV18, the J call TRBJ2-1, with TRBD2 matching 10 bases. With 3 bases clipped from V and 8 bases from J, the junction kept 7 bases outside the gene matches. Germline CDR1 is KGHSH and CDR2 is LQKENI. There are 15 residues in the CDR3. CDR3 DNA: TGTGCCAGCTCACCCTGGACTAGCGGACCGGATGAGCAGTTCTTC. It translates to CASSPWTSGPDEQFF.

V is TRBV10-3 and J is TRBJ1-5; no clear D gene. The CDR3 is 17 amino acids. Deletions cut 0 bases from V and 2 bases from J, with 14 bases between. Germline V gene sequence: CDR1 ENHRY, CDR2 SYGVKD. CDR3 in DNA: TGTGCCATCAGTGAGTCTATCAACCCGGGAGGCAATCAGCCCCAGCATTTT. Its translation: CAISESINPGGNQPQHF.

The CDR3 protein is CASSPDRDYTEAFF. CDR3 nucleotides: TGTGCCAGTAGTCCGGACAGGGACTACACTGAAGCTTTCTTT. The rearrangement uses TRBV19 and TRBJ1-1; TRBD1 matches 8 bases. Germline trimming cut 5 bases from V and 3 bases from J; bases unmatched to any gene: 5. The germline gives CDR1 LNHDA, CDR2 SQIVND (reference sequence). The CDR3 spans 14 residues.

This rearrangement joins TRBV28 to TRBJ1-1; possibly TRBD1 for D (5 bases). V lost 6 bases, J lost 5 bases, and 19 bases lay in between. The CDR3 spans 15 residues. Germline CDR1 MDHEN, CDR2 SYDVKM. The CDR3 here is CASSPPPSGGTEAFF. CDR3 DNA: TGTGCCAGCAGCCCGCCCCCGAGTGGGGGAACTGAAGCTTTCTTT.

This sequence joins TRBV28 and TRBJ1-2, with TRBD1 as a possible D gene (5 bases). The CDR3 runs 14 residues. Germline loops: CDR1 MDHEN, CDR2 SYDVKM. Trimming removed 3 bases at V and 3 bases at J, with 11 bases between. The CDR3 is CASSLAGHDYGYTF. The CDR3 DNA sequence: TGTGCCAGCAGTTTGGCTGGACACGACTATGGCTACACCTTC.